The rows below give T cell receptor beta chains drawn from one sample of a study of T cell responses to AZD1222 COVID-19 vaccine. Produced via immunoSEQ multiplex PCR; TCRdb's table is partial and in-frame only. Among 140,000 to 150,000 clones listed, 90% to 95% were seen once. The sequences come from peripheral blood, collected on day 0 of AZD1222 vaccination. All receptors derive from an adult in good health. Each CDR3 is given with its conserved first and last residue. A D gene is named only where the DNA matches it firmly. Where a row states a size, it is once, few, many or the class of an expanded clone; other rows omit it.

abundance	v_gene	j_gene	d_gene	CDR3aa	CDR3nt
-	TRBV6-1	TRBJ2-3	-	CASSEITGTDTQYF	TGTGCCAGCAGTGAGATAACAGGGACAGATACGCAGTATTTT
-	TRBV18	TRBJ2-4	-	CASSPVQGPDLAKNIQYF	TGTGCCAGCTCACCGGTCCAGGGCCCCGACCTGGCCAAAAACATTCAGTACTTC
once	TRBV10-3	TRBJ2-3	TRBD2	CAIRGGLGLAGVTDTQYF	TGTGCCATCAGGGGGGGGTTGGGACTAGCGGGAGTCACAGATACGCAGTATTTT
-	TRBV18	TRBJ2-7	-	CASSPSQGYEQYF	TGTGCCAGCTCACCGTCACAGGGCTACGAGCAGTACTTC
-	TRBV6-6	TRBJ2-3	-	CASSSRTEPDTQYF	TGTGCCAGCAGTTCTAGGACCGAACCAGATACGCAGTATTTT
-	TRBV7-2	TRBJ1-1	-	CASSPLLNTEAFF	TGTGCCAGCAGCCCCCTCTTGAACACTGAAGCTTTCTTT
-	TRBV28	TRBJ1-4	-	CASSLYGGKLFF	TGTGCCAGCAGTTTATATGGTGGGAAACTGTTTTTT
-	TRBV6-4	TRBJ1-4	-	CASSVDSTLGKLFF	TGTGCCAGCAGTGTGGACAGCACCCTTGGAAAACTGTTTTTT
once	TRBV19	TRBJ1-5	-	CASSRFKSNQPQHF	TGTGCCAGTAGTAGGTTCAAGAGCAATCAGCCCCAGCATTTT
-	TRBV27	TRBJ2-1	TRBD2	CASSSPLAGGFDEQFF	TGTGCCAGCAGTTCCCCACTAGCGGGAGGGTTCGATGAGCAGTTCTTC
-	TRBV28	TRBJ1-5	TRBD1	CASRSTGKNQPQHF	TGTGCCAGCAGATCGACAGGGAAGAATCAGCCCCAGCATTTT
-	TRBV10-1	TRBJ2-3	-	CASSDSADTQYF	TGCGCCAGCAGTGATTCCGCAGATACGCAGTATTTT
-	TRBV6-5	TRBJ1-4	-	CAVTTTGATNEKLFF	TGTGCCGTCACTACGACGGGGGCGACTAATGAAAAACTGTTTTTT
-	TRBV6-5	TRBJ2-7	-	CASRNTYEQYF	TGTGCCAGCAGAAATACCTACGAGCAGTACTTC
-	TRBV28	TRBJ2-7	-	CASSLWSILMEQYF	TGTGCCAGCAGTTTATGGTCAATCCTGATGGAGCAGTACTTC
-	TRBV5-4	TRBJ2-5	-	CASSKQGQETQYF	TGTGCCAGCAGCAAGCAAGGACAAGAGACCCAGTACTTC
-	TRBV29-1	TRBJ2-1	-	CSVDSYNEQFF	TGCAGCGTTGACTCTTACAATGAGCAGTTCTTC
-	TRBV6-5	TRBJ2-1	TRBD2	CASSYGTSGNEQFF	TGTGCCAGCAGTTACGGGACTAGCGGCAATGAGCAGTTCTTC
-	TRBV27	TRBJ2-1	-	CPGGPLQAYNEQFF	TGCCCAGGAGGGCCCCTACAGGCCTACAATGAGCAGTTCTTC
-	TRBV28	TRBJ1-2	TRBD1	CASSFPTGGAGYTF	TGTGCCAGCAGTTTTCCGACAGGGGGCGCTGGCTACACCTTC
-	TRBV5-1	TRBJ1-1	-	CASSLVGGANTEAFF	TGCGCCAGCAGCTTGGTAGGGGGGGCGAACACTGAAGCTTTCTTT
-	TRBV6-5	TRBJ2-7	TRBD2	CASSYSPAGGPYEQYF	TGTGCCAGCAGTTACTCTCCGGCGGGAGGGCCCTACGAGCAGTACTTC
once	TRBV24-1	TRBJ2-1	-	CATSETSGEQFF	TGTGCCACCAGTGAGACGTCTGGTGAGCAGTTCTTC
-	TRBV19	TRBJ2-7	TRBD1	CASSRGQLYEQYF	TGTGCCAGTAGTAGGGGACAGCTCTACGAGCAGTACTTC
few	TRBV7-2	TRBJ2-7	TRBD1	CASSTLRGTGLYEQYF	TGTGCCAGCAGCACCCTGAGGGGGACAGGGCTCTACGAGCAGTACTTC
-	TRBV15	TRBJ1-1	-	CATSRDMIGGEAFF	TGTGCCACCAGCAGAGATATGATTGGAGGTGAAGCTTTCTTT
-	TRBV9	TRBJ2-7	-	CASSVDLGRTEQYF	TGTGCCAGCAGCGTAGACCTAGGTCGTACCGAGCAGTACTTC
-	TRBV5-8	TRBJ1-4	TRBD1	CASSRGATGGNEKLFF	TGTGCCAGCAGTCGAGGGGCTACAGGGGGAAATGAAAAACTGTTTTTT
-	TRBV5-1	TRBJ2-1	TRBD2	CASSLVLSGTSVYEQFF	TGCGCCAGCAGCTTGGTCTTATCCGGGACTAGCGTATATGAGCAGTTCTTC
-	TRBV6-2/TRBV6-3	TRBJ2-1	TRBD2	CASSYPGTSGTLLQFF	TGTGCCAGCAGTTACCCCGGGACTAGCGGGACCCTACTACAGTTCTTC
once	TRBV2	TRBJ2-1	-	CASLREPYNEQFF	TGTGCCAGTTTAAGGGAGCCCTACAATGAGCAGTTCTTC
-	TRBV18	TRBJ1-1	-	CAGGTDRNTEAFF	TGTGCCGGGGGGACCGACCGGAACACTGAAGCTTTCTTT
-	TRBV5-1	TRBJ2-6	-	CASSLSGTGANVLTF	TGCGCCAGCAGCTTGTCCGGGACTGGGGCCAACGTCCTGACTTTC